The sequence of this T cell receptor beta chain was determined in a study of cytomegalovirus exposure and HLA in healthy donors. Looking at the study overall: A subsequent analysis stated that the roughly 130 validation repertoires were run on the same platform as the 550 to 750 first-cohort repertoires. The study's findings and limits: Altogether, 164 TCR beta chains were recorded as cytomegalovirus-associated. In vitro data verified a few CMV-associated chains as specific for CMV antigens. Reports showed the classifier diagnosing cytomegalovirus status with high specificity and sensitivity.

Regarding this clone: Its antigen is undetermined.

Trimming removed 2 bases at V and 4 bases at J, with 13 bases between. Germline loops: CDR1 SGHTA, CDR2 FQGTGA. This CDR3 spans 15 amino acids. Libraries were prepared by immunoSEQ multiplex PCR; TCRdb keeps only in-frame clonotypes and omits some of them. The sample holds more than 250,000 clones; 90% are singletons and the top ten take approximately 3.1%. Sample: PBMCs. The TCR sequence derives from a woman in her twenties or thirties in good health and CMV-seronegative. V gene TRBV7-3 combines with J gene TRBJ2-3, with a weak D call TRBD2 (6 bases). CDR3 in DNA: TGTGCCAGCAGCTTATATTCCGGGAGCTCAGATACGCAGTATTTT. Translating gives CASSLYSGSSDTQYF.